The 7 T cell receptor beta chains in this list originate from one sample, sequenced in a study of OX40 agonist ivuxolimab in advanced cancers. Data came from immunoSEQ multiplex PCR; TCRdb stores just in-frame clones and leaves some out. The repertoire includes under 70,000 clones, more than 75% of them detected once, and 2% to 2.5% sits in the top ten. Sample: CD4+ or CD8+ T cells sorted from blood, taken in a trial of the OX40 agonist ivuxolimab. The source of these receptors is an adult with an advanced solid tumor such as melanoma, head and neck, liver or kidney cancer.

The gene calls are TRBV5-1 and TRBJ2-1, with 8 nucleotides matching TRBD2. The CDR3 runs to 18 residues. The junction had 18 bases not matched to a gene; V was cut back by 3 bases and J by 7 bases. CDR1 is SGHRS and CDR2 is YFSETQ in the germline V gene. Here the CDR3 reads CASSYHRSKGQRGNEQFF. The CDR3 DNA is TGCGCCAGCAGCTACCACCGATCTAAAGGGCAGCGGGGGAATGAGCAGTTCTTC.

The chain links TRBV7-9 to TRBJ2-3, with D possibly matching TRBD2 (6 bases). Germline V gene data show CDR1 as SEHNR and CDR2 as FQNEAQ (reference sequence). Trimming left V 0 bases short and J 6 bases short, with 13 bases between. This CDR3 is 15 amino acids long. The CDR3 DNA sequence: TGTGCCAGCAGCTTAGCGGGTTTGGCGGGGGATACGCAGTATTTT. It specifies CASSLAGLAGDTQYF.

The chain has TRBV5-1 and TRBJ1-4, with D unresolved. Looked up from germline, CDR1 is SGHRS and CDR2 is YFSETQ. The CDR3 is 14 amino acids. V shed 2 bases and J shed 0 bases, with 5 bases lying between them. The CDR3, as DNA: TGCGCCAGCAGCTTCGACTCAACTAATGAAAAACTGTTTTTT. Its translation is CASSFDSTNEKLFF.

The rearrangement links TRBV5-1 to TRBJ1-2; D ambiguous. The CDR3 has 17 amino acids. The germline CDR1 and CDR2 sequences are SGHRS and YFSETQ. V lost 0 bases and J 4 bases, leaving 19 bases between the germline ends. The CDR3 region is CASSLAGMYPESYGYTF. The CDR3 nucleotides read TGCGCCAGCAGCTTGGCGGGTATGTACCCCGAAAGCTATGGCTACACCTTC.

The rearrangement joins TRBV30 to TRBJ1-4; 11 bases line up with TRBD1. With V trimmed by 3 bases and J by 1 base, 7 bases remained unmatched. CDR1 GTSNPN and CDR2 SVGIG come from the germline V gene (reference sequence). CDR3 size: 17 residues. The CDR3 here is CAWRERTGGRTNEKLFF. DNA for the CDR3: TGTGCCTGGAGAGAAAGGACAGGGGGCCGAACTAATGAAAAACTGTTTTTT.

This sequence joins TRBV28 and TRBJ2-1; the D is unclear. This CDR3 has 13 amino acids. The germline CDR1 and CDR2 sequences are MDHEN and SYDVKM. Trimming stripped 2 bases from V and 14 bases from J, with 16 bases between. The CDR3 loop is CASSLRQTPREFF. The CDR3 bases are TGTGCCAGCAGTTTACGGCAAACACCAAGGGAGTTCTTC.

The chain uses TRBV7-2 and TRBJ2-5; TRBD2 is a possible D gene (6 bases). The CDR3 is 12 amino acids. The germline V gene has CDR1 SGHTA and CDR2 FQGNSA. V was trimmed by 1 base and J by 11 bases, leaving 11 bases between them. The chain's CDR3 is CASSLVTGEQYF. CDR3 nucleotide sequence: TGTGCCAGCAGCTTAGTTACGGGGGAGCAGTACTTC.